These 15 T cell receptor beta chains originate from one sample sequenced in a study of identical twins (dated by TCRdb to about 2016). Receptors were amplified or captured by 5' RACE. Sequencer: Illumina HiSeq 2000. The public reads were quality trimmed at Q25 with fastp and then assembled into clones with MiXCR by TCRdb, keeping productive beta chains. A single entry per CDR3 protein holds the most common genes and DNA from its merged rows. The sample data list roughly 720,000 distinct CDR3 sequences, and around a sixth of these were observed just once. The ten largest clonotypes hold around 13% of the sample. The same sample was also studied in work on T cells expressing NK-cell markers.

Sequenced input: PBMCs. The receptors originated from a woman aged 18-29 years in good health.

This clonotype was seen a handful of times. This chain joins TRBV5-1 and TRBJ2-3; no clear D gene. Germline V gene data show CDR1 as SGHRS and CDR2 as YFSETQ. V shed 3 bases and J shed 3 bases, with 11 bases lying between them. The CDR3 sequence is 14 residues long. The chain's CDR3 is CASSSADATDTQYF. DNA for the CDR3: TGCGCCAGCAGCTCCGCGGACGCGACAGATACGCAGTATTTT.

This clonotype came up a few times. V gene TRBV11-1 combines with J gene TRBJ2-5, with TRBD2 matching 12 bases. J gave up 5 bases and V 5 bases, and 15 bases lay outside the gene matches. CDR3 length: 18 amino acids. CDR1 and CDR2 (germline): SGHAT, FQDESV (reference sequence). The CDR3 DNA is TGTGCCAGCAGCCGCACCCCACTAAGACTAGCGGGAGAGGAGACCCAGTACTTC. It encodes CASSRTPLRLAGEETQYF. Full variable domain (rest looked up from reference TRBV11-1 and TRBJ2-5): EAEVAQSPRYKITEKSQAVAFWCDPISGHATLYWYRQILGQGPELLVQFQDESVVDDSQLPKDRFSAERLKGVDSTLKIQPAELGDSAMYLCASSRTPLRLAGEETQYFGPGTRLLVL.

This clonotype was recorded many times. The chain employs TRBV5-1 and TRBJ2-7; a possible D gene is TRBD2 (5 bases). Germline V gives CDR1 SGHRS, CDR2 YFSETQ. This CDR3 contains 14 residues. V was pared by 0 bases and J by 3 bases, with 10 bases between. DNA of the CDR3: TGCGCCAGCAGCTTGGAACTAGGACTCTACGAGCAGTACTTC. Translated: CASSLELGLYEQYF.

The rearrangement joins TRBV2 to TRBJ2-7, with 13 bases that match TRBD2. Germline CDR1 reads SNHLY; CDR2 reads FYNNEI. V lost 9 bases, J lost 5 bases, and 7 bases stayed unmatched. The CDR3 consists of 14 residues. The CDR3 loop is CARDTGTSGNEQYF. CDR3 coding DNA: TGTGCCAGAGACACCGGGACTAGCGGGAACGAGCAGTACTTC.

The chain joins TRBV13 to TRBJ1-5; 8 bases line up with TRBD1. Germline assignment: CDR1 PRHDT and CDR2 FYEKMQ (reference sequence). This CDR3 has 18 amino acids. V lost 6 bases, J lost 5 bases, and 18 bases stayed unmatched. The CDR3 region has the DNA TGTGCCAGCAGTCGACGGACAGGGACATATCAAAGCGATCAGCCCCAGCATTTT. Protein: CASSRRTGTYQSDQPQHF. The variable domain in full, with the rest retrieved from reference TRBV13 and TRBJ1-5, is AAGVIQSPRHLIKEKRETATLKCYPIPRHDTVYWYQQGPGQDPQFLISFYEKMQSDKGSIPDRFSAQQFSDYHSELNMSSLELGDSALYFCASSRRTGTYQSDQPQHFGDGTRLSIL.

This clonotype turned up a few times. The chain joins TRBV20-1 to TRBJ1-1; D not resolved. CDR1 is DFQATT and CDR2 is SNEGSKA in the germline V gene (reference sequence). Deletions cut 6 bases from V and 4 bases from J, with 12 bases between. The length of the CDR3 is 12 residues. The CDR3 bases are TGCAGTGCCATCCGCAAAGGCACTGAAGCTTTCTTT. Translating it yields CSAIRKGTEAFF.

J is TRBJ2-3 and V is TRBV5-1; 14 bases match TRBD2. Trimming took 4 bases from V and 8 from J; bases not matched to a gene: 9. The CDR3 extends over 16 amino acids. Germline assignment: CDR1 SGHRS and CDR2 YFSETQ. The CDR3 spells CASSPLTSGGARTQYF. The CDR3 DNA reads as TGCGCCAGCAGCCCGCTGACTAGCGGGGGGGCCCGTACGCAGTATTTT.

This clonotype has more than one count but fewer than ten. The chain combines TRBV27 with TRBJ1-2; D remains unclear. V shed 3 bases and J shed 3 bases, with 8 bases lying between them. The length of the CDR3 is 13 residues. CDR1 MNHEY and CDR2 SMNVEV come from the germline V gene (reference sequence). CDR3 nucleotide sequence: TGTGCCAGCAGTTTGAGGGAGGACTATGGCTACACCTTC. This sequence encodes CASSLREDYGYTF.

This CDR3 is CATSDSKGSGDTQYF. DNA for the CDR3: TGTGCCACCAGTGATTCAAAGGGTTCCGGAGATACGCAGTATTTT. The V and J genes are TRBV24-1 and TRBJ2-3; the D is unclear. The CDR3 loop spans 15 amino acids. Trimming took 2 bases from V and 5 from J, leaving 13 bases between them. Germline CDR1 KGHDR, CDR2 SFDVKD.

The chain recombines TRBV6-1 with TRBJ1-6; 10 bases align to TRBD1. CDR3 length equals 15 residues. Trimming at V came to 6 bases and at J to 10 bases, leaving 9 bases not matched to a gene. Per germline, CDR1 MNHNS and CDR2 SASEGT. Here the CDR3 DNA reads TGTGCCAGCAGGGGATCTAGGACAGGGGGATCACCCCTCCACTTT. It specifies CASRGSRTGGSPLHF.

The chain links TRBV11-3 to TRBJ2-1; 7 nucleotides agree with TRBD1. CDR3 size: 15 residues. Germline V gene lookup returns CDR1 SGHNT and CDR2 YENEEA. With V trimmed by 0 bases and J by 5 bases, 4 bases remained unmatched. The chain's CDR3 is CASSLESQGDNEQFF. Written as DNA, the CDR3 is TGTGCCAGCAGCTTAGAGTCGCAGGGGGACAATGAGCAGTTCTTC.

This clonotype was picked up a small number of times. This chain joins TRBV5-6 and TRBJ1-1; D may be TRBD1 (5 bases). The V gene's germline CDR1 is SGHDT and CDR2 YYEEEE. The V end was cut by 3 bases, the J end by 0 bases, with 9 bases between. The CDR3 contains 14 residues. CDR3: CASSWGQMNTEAFF. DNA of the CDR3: TGTGCCAGCAGCTGGGGCCAGATGAACACTGAAGCTTTCTTT. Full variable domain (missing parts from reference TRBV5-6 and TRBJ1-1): DAGVTQSPTHLIKTRGQQVTLRCSPKSGHDTVSWYQQALGQGPQFIFQYYEEEERQRGNFPDRFSGHQFPNYSSELNVNALLLGDSALYLCASSWGQMNTEAFFGQGTRLTVV.

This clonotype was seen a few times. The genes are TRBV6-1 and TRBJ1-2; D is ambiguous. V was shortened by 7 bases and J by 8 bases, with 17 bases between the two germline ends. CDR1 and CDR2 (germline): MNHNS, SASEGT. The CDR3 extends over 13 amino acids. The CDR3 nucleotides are TGTGCCAGCAACTTGGACCGCCTAGGGGGCTACACCTTC. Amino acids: CASNLDRLGGYTF.

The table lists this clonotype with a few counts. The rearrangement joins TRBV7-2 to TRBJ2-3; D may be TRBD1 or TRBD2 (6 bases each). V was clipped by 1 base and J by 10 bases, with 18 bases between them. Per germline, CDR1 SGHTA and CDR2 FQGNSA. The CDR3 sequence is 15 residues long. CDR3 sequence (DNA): TGTGCCAGCAGCTTAGGGAGCGGCACTAGGGGGGCGCAGTATTTT. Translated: CASSLGSGTRGAQYF.

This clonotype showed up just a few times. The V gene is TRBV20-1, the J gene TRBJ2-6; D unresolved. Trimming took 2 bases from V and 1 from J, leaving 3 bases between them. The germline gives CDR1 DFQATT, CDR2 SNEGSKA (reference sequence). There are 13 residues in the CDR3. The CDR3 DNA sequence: TGCAGTGCTAGACCATCTGGGGCCAACGTCCTGACTTTC. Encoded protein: CSARPSGANVLTF.